This T cell receptor (beta chain) was sequenced in a study of blood T cell repertoires in COVID-19. Profiled with immunoSEQ multiplex PCR; TCRdb holds only in-frame clones, not every one. The sample lists more than 100,000 clones, about 89% occurring once. Germline lookup yields CDR1 MNHNY and CDR2 SVGAGI (reference sequence). The CDR3 is 16 amino acids. After removal of 3 bases from V and 4 bases from J, the junction contained 7 bases not matched to a gene. Sequenced input: peripheral blood. The chain has TRBV6-6 and TRBJ1-3; 9 nucleotides line up with TRBD1. The receptor's source is a woman aged 70-85 years with acute or convalescent COVID-19. The CDR3 bases are TGTGCCAGCAGTTATACCCGGGACAGGGTGGGAAACACCATATATTTT. Protein product: CASSYTRDRVGNTIYF.